The 5 T cell receptor beta chains below were found in one sample sequenced in a study of cytomegalovirus exposure and HLA in healthy donors. The study ran its PCR with 60 Vbeta and 13 Jbeta primers. Repertoires were generated with immunoSEQ multiplex PCR, while TCRdb's copy carries only in-frame clones and drops some. The sample consists of 120,000 to 150,000 clones, 65% to 90% of them appearing once. Input material: PBMCs. These receptors were taken from a woman in her twenties or thirties in good health and CMV-seronegative.

The J gene is TRBJ2-7, the V gene TRBV19; 10 nucleotides match TRBD1. CDR1 and CDR2 from the germline V gene are LNHDA and SQIVND (reference sequence). J gave up 6 bases and V 6 bases, and 8 bases lay outside the gene matches. The length of the CDR3 is 14 residues. CDR3 amino acids: CASSTGTGVFEQYF. CDR3 DNA: TGTGCCAGTAGCACCGGGACAGGGGTTTTCGAGCAGTACTTC. Variable domain in full (rest from reference TRBV19 and TRBJ2-7): DGGITQSPKYLFRKEGQNVTLSCEQNLNHDAMYWYRQDPGQGLRLIYYSQIVNDFQKGDIAEGYSVSREKKESFPLTVTSAQKNPTAFYLCASSTGTGVFEQYFGPGTRLTVT.

This sequence joins TRBV29-1 and TRBJ2-1; TRBD2 agrees at 8 bases. Germline CDR1 reads SQVTM; CDR2 reads ANQGSEA. CDR3 length equals 16 residues. The junction had 6 bases not matched to a gene; V was cut back by 0 bases and J by 2 bases. The CDR3 nucleotides read TGCAGCGTTGAAGATCCGGCACTAGCGGCCTACAATGAGCAGTTCTTC. Encoded protein: CSVEDPALAAYNEQFF.

This clone was observed a single time. J is TRBJ2-3 and V is TRBV30; 7 positions match TRBD2. The length of the CDR3 is 13 residues. V gave up 5 bases and J gave up 4 bases; unmatched junction bases: 6. Looked up from germline, CDR1 is GTSNPN and CDR2 is SVGIG (reference sequence). This chain's CDR3 is CAWGRDFPDTQYF. CDR3 nucleotide sequence: TGTGCCTGGGGGAGGGACTTCCCAGATACGCAGTATTTT.

The chain is built from TRBV25-1 and TRBJ1-1, with no clear D. The V and J ends lost 2 bases and 5 bases respectively, with 9 bases between them. Germline V gene sequence: CDR1 MGHDK, CDR2 SYGVNS. This CDR3 is 13 amino acids long. CDR3 protein: CASSERRETEAFF. DNA of the CDR3: TGTGCCAGCAGTGAACGACGGGAGACTGAAGCTTTCTTT. Full variable domain (rest looked up from reference TRBV25-1 and TRBJ1-1): EADIYQTPRYLVIGTGKKITLECSQTMGHDKMYWYQQDPGMELHLIHYSYGVNSTEKGDLSSESTVSRIRTEHFPLTLESARPSHTSQYLCASSERRETEAFFGQGTRLTVV.

Only a few counts were recorded for this clone. The chain couples TRBV10-2 to TRBJ1-1; TRBD1 matches at 7 bases. CDR3 length: 12 residues. Germline trimming cut 3 bases from V and 8 bases from J; bases unmatched to any gene: 3. The germline CDR1 and CDR2 sequences are WSHSY and SAAADI. The CDR3 region has the DNA TGCGCCAGCAGTGACGGGGACAGAGAAGCTTTCTTT. It codes for CASSDGDREAFF.